This T cell receptor (beta chain) stems from a study of CD4 and CD8 cells across lung adenocarcinoma regions. CDR3 size: 12 residues. Trimming took 6 bases from V and 8 from J; bases not matched to a gene: 6. CDR1 MGHDK and CDR2 SYGVNS come from the germline V gene. TCRdb re-called the PCR reads through MiXCR, storing one row per CDR3 protein. The repertoire includes thousands of distinct CDR3 sequences, 45% of them detected once, and 95% to 96% sits in the top ten. Samples came from patients with localized non-small cell lung adenocarcinoma. This sequence was found in a male donor with lung adenocarcinoma. The CD4 and CD8 labels of this study may be unreliable. Material: CD8+ T cells from the center of a lung tumor. V usage is TRBV25-1 and J usage is TRBJ1-2; TRBD1 aligns across 7 bases. The CDR3 nucleotides read TGTGCCAGCAGCCTAAGGGGGCTCGGCTACACCTTC. Translating it yields CASSLRGLGYTF.